The 20 T cell receptor beta chains presented below share a single source sample, sequenced in a study of cytomegalovirus exposure and HLA in healthy donors. Method: immunoSEQ multiplex PCR; TCRdb's copy keeps in-frame clones and lacks some. Seen here are about 40,000 clones, 80% to 95% observed once, and the top ten hold 2.1%. Sequenced: PBMCs. The receptors were gathered from a woman between 18 and 29 years old in good health and CMV-seronegative.

The chain joins TRBV28 to TRBJ2-7, with 12 bases identical to TRBD2. Germline V gene lookup returns CDR1 MDHEN and CDR2 SYDVKM. Unmatched junction bases numbered 7, after V lost 6 bases and J lost 4 bases. The CDR3 has 15 amino acids. The CDR3 loop is CASRALLAGGYEQYF. The CDR3, as DNA: TGTGCCAGCAGGGCGTTACTAGCGGGAGGTTACGAGCAGTACTTC.

The gene calls are TRBV5-1 and TRBJ1-1; 8 positions agree with TRBD1. The V gene end was trimmed by 4 bases and the J gene end by 2 bases; junction bases not matched to a gene: 4. There are 14 residues in the CDR3. Germline CDR1 and CDR2: SGHRS and YFSETQ. CDR3 DNA sequence: TGCGCCAGCAGCGCGGGACAGGTCAACACTGAAGCTTTCTTT. Translation: CASSAGQVNTEAFF.

This clone was seen once. The V and J genes are TRBV30 and TRBJ2-7; D possibly corresponds to TRBD1 (6 bases). The CDR3 is made up of 11 amino acids. The V end was cut by 5 bases, the J end by 3 bases, with 8 bases between. Germline-derived CDR1 and CDR2 are GTSNPN and SVGIG (reference sequence). The CDR3 DNA reads as TGTGCCTGGCAGGGGAGCTACGAGCAGTACTTC. It yields the protein CAWQGSYEQYF.

This clone was detected once. The chain couples TRBV6-1 to TRBJ2-5; tentative D call: TRBD2 (5 bases). There are 14 residues in the CDR3. CDR1 MNHNS and CDR2 SASEGT come from the germline V gene. The V and J ends lost 5 bases and 1 base respectively, with 11 bases between them. CDR3 nucleotide sequence: TGTGCCAGCAGTAAAGGACTTACCCAAGAGACCCAGTACTTC. Protein sequence: CASSKGLTQETQYF.

V is TRBV5-1 and J is TRBJ2-2, with 9 bases lining up with TRBD2. V shed 1 base and J 11 bases; nucleotides not matched to a gene: 6. CDR1 and CDR2 from the germline V gene are SGHRS and YFSETQ. The CDR3 extends over 14 amino acids. This CDR3 is CASSLSLTSGELFF. The DNA for the CDR3 is TGCGCCAGCAGCTTGAGCCTGACTAGCGGAGAGCTGTTTTTT.

The CDR3 DNA follows: TGTGCCAGCAGCTTCAGGTTCCGCGAGCAGTACTTC. This translates into CASSFRFREQYF. V usage is TRBV11-2 and J usage is TRBJ2-7; D is uncertain. The germline V gene has CDR1 SGHAT and CDR2 FQNNGV. Deletions cut 3 bases from V and 6 bases from J, with 9 bases between. This CDR3 is built from 12 residues.

The rearrangement joins TRBV28 to TRBJ2-2; TRBD1 might be the D (6 bases). This CDR3 comprises 14 residues. Between the trimmed V and J ends, which lost 5 bases and 1 base, there was a span of 8 bases. The germline V gene has CDR1 MDHEN and CDR2 SYDVKM. CDR3 region: CASSLTGNTGELFF. DNA of the CDR3: TGTGCCAGCAGTCTGACAGGGAACACCGGGGAGCTGTTTTTT.

The rearrangement joins TRBV18 to TRBJ2-7; D unclear. Germline V gene lookup returns CDR1 KGHSH and CDR2 LQKENI. V was clipped by 2 bases and J by 5 bases, with 7 bases between them. The CDR3 is 12 residues long. DNA for the CDR3: TGTGCCAGCTCACCAACTTTGGACGAGCAGTACTTC. It yields the protein CASSPTLDEQYF. The whole variable domain, filled in from reference TRBV18 and TRBJ2-7, reads NAGVMQNPRHLVRRRGQEARLRCSPMKGHSHVYWYRQLPEEGLKFMVYLQKENIIDESGMPKERFSAEFPKEGPSILRIQQVVRGDSAAYFCASSPTLDEQYFGPGTRLTVT.

The gene calls are TRBV4-1 and TRBJ1-5, with D hard to call. The V and J ends lost 3 bases and 6 bases respectively, with 9 bases between them. Germline lookup yields CDR1 MGHRA and CDR2 YSYEKL. This CDR3 is built from 13 residues. The CDR3 sequence: CASSHGGFQPQHF. The DNA for the CDR3 is TGCGCCAGCAGCCATGGAGGGTTTCAGCCCCAGCATTTT.

The genes are TRBV5-1 and TRBJ1-4, with TRBD1 as a possible D gene (6 bases). There are 15 residues in the CDR3. The V end was cut by 4 bases, the J end by 0 bases, with 10 bases between. Germline CDR1 SGHRS, CDR2 YFSETQ. The CDR3 spells CASSPDRPTNEKLFF. Written as DNA, the CDR3 is TGCGCCAGCAGCCCGGACAGACCAACTAATGAAAAACTGTTTTTT.

This clone was observed a single time. The CDR3 DNA reads TGCGCCAGCAGCTTCCCCCCTAGCGGGAGTTCAGATACGCAGTATTTT. Its protein product is CASSFPPSGSSDTQYF. The chain uses TRBV4-1 and TRBJ2-3; 10 nucleotides align to TRBD2. Germline CDR1 reads MGHRA; CDR2 reads YSYEKL. Trimming cost V 5 bases and J 4 bases; bases outside gene matches: 9. CDR3 length equals 16 residues.

V usage is TRBV6-6 and J usage is TRBJ1-1, with a possible D match to TRBD1 (6 bases). The ends were cut back, 6 bases at V and 6 bases at J, with 17 bases in the middle. This CDR3 is built from 14 residues. The germline CDR1 and CDR2 sequences are MNHNY and SVGAGI (reference sequence). CDR3 region: CASSNHIQGAEAFF. The CDR3 nucleotides read TGTGCCAGCAGCAACCATATACAGGGCGCTGAAGCTTTCTTT.

This chain joins TRBV6-4 and TRBJ2-1; 13 bases map to TRBD2. After removal of 6 bases from V and 3 bases from J, the junction contained 2 bases not matched to a gene. CDR3 length: 15 amino acids. Germline V lookup: CDR1 MRHNA, CDR2 SNTAGT. Here the CDR3 DNA reads TGTGCCAGCAGCCGACTAGCGGGGGGCTACAATGAGCAGTTCTTC. Protein product: CASSRLAGGYNEQFF.

The chain joins TRBV28 to TRBJ1-2; the D gene is possibly TRBD1 (5 bases). The CDR3 consists of 12 residues. Germline V CDR1 and CDR2: MDHEN, SYDVKM. V was cut by 2 bases and J by 8 bases, with 9 bases left in between. CDR3 in DNA: TGTGCCAGCAGTTTACGGGGGATGGGCTACACCTTC. It translates to CASSLRGMGYTF.

As to this clone: The junction departs from the called germline gene at one end, perhaps through a read error. The rearrangement links TRBV19 to TRBJ1-5; D is perhaps TRBD1 (5 bases). The CDR3 consists of 15 residues. Germline V gene lookup returns CDR1 LNHDA and CDR2 SQIVND (reference sequence). This chain's CDR3 is CASSIATASNRPQHF. DNA for the CDR3: TGTGCCAGTAGTATAGCGACAGCCAGCAATCGGCCCCAGCATTTT.

The chain uses TRBV6-1 and TRBJ1-2; 8 nucleotides align to TRBD1. This CDR3 is 14 amino acids long. Germline assignment: CDR1 MNHNS and CDR2 SASEGT. J was trimmed by 4 bases and V by 6 bases; bases with no gene match: 7. For the CDR3, the DNA is TGTGCCAGCAGGCTCAGGGGGCAAGGCTATGGCTACACCTTC. It encodes CASRLRGQGYGYTF.

The table lists this clone with a count of one. The gene calls are TRBV5-1 and TRBJ2-1, with D possibly matching TRBD1 (6 bases). The germline V gene encodes CDR1 SGHRS and CDR2 YFSETQ. V was clipped by 4 bases and J by 8 bases, with 16 bases between them. CDR3 length: 14 residues. This CDR3 is CASSPRGWGDEQFF. CDR3 in DNA: TGCGCCAGCAGCCCGAGGGGGTGGGGCGATGAGCAGTTCTTC.

This chain uses TRBV27 with TRBJ2-4; 9 bases agree with TRBD2. Germline V CDR1 and CDR2: MNHEY, SMNVEV (reference sequence). CDR3 length: 18 residues. V lost 2 bases to trimming and J lost 0 bases; unmatched junction nucleotides: 8. CDR3: CASSLVSGGSPAKNIQYF. The CDR3 coding sequence is TGTGCCAGCAGTTTAGTAAGCGGGGGGTCTCCAGCCAAAAACATTCAGTACTTC.

V gene TRBV11-2 combines with J gene TRBJ2-1; no definite D call. Germline V CDR1 and CDR2: SGHAT, FQNNGV. V lost 5 bases and J lost 5, with 7 bases in between. This CDR3 contains 12 residues. CDR3 nucleotide sequence: TGTGCCAGCAGCCGCGAGGACAATGAGCAGTTCTTC. Amino acids: CASSREDNEQFF.

CDR3 nucleotide sequence: TGTGCCAGTAGTATTGGGGACAGGGACACTGAAGCTTTCTTT. Translated, it gives CASSIGDRDTEAFF. The V and J genes are TRBV19 and TRBJ1-1; 9 bases are shared with TRBD1. Trimming removed 3 bases from V and 3 bases from J; junction bases left unmatched: 2. The germline CDR1 and CDR2 sequences are LNHDA and SQIVND (reference sequence). CDR3 size: 14 residues.